This is a list of T cell receptor beta chains from one sample in a study of regulatory T cells in long-lasting Graves disease. MiXCR, applied by TCRdb to the multiplex PCR reads, yields one record per CDR3 protein. This sample has roughly 530,000 distinct CDR3 sequences, with roughly a sixth found just once. The sample was also linked to a second study, of T cells in Graves' hyperthyroidism and ophthalmopathy.

The material was peripheral blood mononuclear cells (PBMCs), obtained at new diagnosis, from a patient treated with antithyroid drugs. The receptors here all came from a middle-aged woman with Graves disease. CDR3s include the opening cysteine and the closing phenylalanine or tryptophan. A D gene is named only where the DNA matches it firmly. Some rows have no size entry. The others give once, few or many, or a class for an expanded clone.

>TRBJ1-2|-|TRBV5-4|TRBD1
CASSTDRDHYGYTF
TGTGCCAGCAGCACGGACAGGGATCACTATGGCTACACCTTC
>TRBJ2-1|many|TRBV6-1|TRBD1
CASGPGTGANNEQFF
TGTGCCAGCGGCCCCGGGACAGGGGCGAACAATGAGCAGTTCTTC
>TRBJ1-5|many|TRBV2|-
CDSSGQGGSGNQPQHF
TGTGACAGCAGTGGGCAGGGAGGATCTGGGAATCAGCCCCAGCATTTT
>TRBJ1-1|many|TRBV3-1|-
CASSPGGDRNTEAFF
TGTGCCAGCAGCCCCGGGGGGGATCGGAACACTGAAGCTTTCTTT
>TRBJ1-2|many|TRBV6-5|TRBD1
CASSYPDRETGYTF
TGTGCCAGCAGTTACCCCGACAGGGAGACCGGCTACACCTTC
>TRBJ2-7|-|TRBV6-5|-
CASSYSRTVRTGHEQYF
TGTGCCAGCAGTTACTCGAGGACAGTTAGGACCGGCCACGAGCAGTACTTC
>TRBJ2-5|-|TRBV6-1|-
CATEKGGGQETQYF
TGTGCCACCGAAAAGGGGGGAGGGCAAGAGACCCAGTACTTC
>TRBJ2-1|once|TRBV18|TRBD2
CASSPYFLAGARTLCNEQFF
TGTGCCAGCTCACCCTATTTCCTAGCGGGGGCCAGAACCCTCTGCAATGAGCAGTTCTTC
>TRBJ1-2|few|TRBV18|TRBD1
CASSPRAQGAPGPGYTF
TGTGCCAGCTCACCACGGGCACAGGGGGCGCCAGGTCCGGGCTACACCTTC
>TRBJ2-3|-|TRBV6-1|-
CASSEALGVGTDTQYF
TGTGCCAGCAGTGAAGCGCTTGGGGTTGGCACAGATACGCAGTATTTT
>TRBJ2-5|-|TRBV4-1|-
CASSQAKDAETQYF
TGCGCCAGCAGCCAAGCAAAGGATGCGGAGACCCAGTACTTC
>TRBJ1-4|many|TRBV2|-
CASSEAQFIKLMDEKLFF
TGTGCCAGCAGTGAAGCGCAATTCATCAAGTTAATGGATGAAAAACTGTTTTTT
>TRBJ1-2|many|TRBV3-1|TRBD1
CASSQSGQNYGYTF
TGTGCCAGCAGCCAATCGGGACAGAATTATGGCTACACCTTC
>TRBJ1-1|-|TRBV6-5|-
CASSSRQVLMNTEAFF
TGTGCCAGCAGTTCGCGACAGGTTCTCATGAACACTGAAGCTTTCTTT
>TRBJ2-1|few|TRBV7-3|TRBD2
CASGWGGDEQFF
TGTGCCAGCGGCTGGGGGGGGGATGAGCAGTTCTTC
>TRBJ2-3|few|TRBV6-4|-
CASSDSTLMAPDTQYF
TGTGCCAGCAGTGACTCGACTCTCATGGCCCCAGATACGCAGTATTTT